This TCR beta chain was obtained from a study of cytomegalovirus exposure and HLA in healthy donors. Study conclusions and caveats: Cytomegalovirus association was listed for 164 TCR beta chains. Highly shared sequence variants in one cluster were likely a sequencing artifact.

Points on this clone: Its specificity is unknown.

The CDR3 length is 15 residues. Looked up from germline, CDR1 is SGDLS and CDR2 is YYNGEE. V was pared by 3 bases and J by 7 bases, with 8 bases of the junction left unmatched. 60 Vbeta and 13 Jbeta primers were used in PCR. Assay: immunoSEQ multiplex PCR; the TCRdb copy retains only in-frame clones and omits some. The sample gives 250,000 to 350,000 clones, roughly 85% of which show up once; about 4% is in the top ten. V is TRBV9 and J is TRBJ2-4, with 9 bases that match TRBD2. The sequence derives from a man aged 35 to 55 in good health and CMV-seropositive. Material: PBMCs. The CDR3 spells CASSAKGLASNIQYF. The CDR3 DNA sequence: TGTGCCAGCAGCGCCAAGGGACTAGCTAGCAACATTCAGTACTTC.